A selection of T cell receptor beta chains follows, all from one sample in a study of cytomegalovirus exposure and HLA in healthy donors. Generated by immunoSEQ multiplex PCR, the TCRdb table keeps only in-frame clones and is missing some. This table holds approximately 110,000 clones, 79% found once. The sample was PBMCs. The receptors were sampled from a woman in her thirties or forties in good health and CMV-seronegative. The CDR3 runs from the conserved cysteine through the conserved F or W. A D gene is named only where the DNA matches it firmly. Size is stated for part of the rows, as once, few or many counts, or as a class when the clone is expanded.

CDR3: CACIPHSGGLDTQYF
DNA: TGTGCCTGTATCCCCCATAGCGGGGGATTAGATACGCAGTATTTT
V: TRBV30
J: TRBJ2-3
size: NA
D: TRBD2

CDR3: CASSRTVSGNTIYF
DNA: TGTGCCAGCAGCCGGACAGTCTCTGGAAACACCATATATTTT
V: TRBV7-2
J: TRBJ1-3
size: NA
D: NA

CDR3: CASSIPPGGQRNEQFF
DNA: TGTGCCAGTAGTATTCCTCCCGGGGGGCAACGCAATGAGCAGTTCTTC
V: TRBV19
J: TRBJ2-1
size: NA
D: NA

CDR3: CASSRSTSRVNTEAFF
DNA: TGTGCCAGCAGCCGATCCACCTCGCGAGTGAACACTGAAGCTTTCTTT
V: TRBV7-2
J: TRBJ1-1
size: once
D: NA

CDR3: CATSRDPAYEQYF
DNA: TGTGCCACCAGCAGAGACCCAGCGTACGAGCAGTACTTC
V: TRBV15
J: TRBJ2-7
size: NA
D: NA

CDR3: CASSLEGASGGEQFF
DNA: TGTGCCAGCAGCTTAGAAGGGGCTAGCGGGGGTGAGCAGTTCTTC
V: TRBV7-2
J: TRBJ2-1
size: NA
D: TRBD2

CDR3: CASSLTGGDTEAFF
DNA: TGTGCCAGCAGCCTGACAGGGGGGGACACTGAAGCTTTCTTT
V: TRBV5-8
J: TRBJ1-1
size: NA
D: TRBD1

CDR3: CSVEDDRESDEQFF
DNA: TGCAGCGTTGAAGATGACAGGGAAAGCGATGAGCAGTTCTTC
V: TRBV29-1
J: TRBJ2-1
size: NA
D: TRBD1

CDR3: CASSENGASLSRTSGNSYNEQFF
DNA: TGTGCCAGCAGTGAAAATGGGGCCTCCCTCTCCAGGACTAGCGGGAACTCCTACAATGAGCAGTTCTTC
V: TRBV2
J: TRBJ2-1
size: NA
D: TRBD2

CDR3: CASSQDRVGEQFF
DNA: TGCGCCAGCAGCCAGGACAGGGTCGGGGAGCAGTTCTTC
V: TRBV4-1
J: TRBJ2-1
size: NA
D: TRBD1

CDR3: CASRPRQLNGYTF
DNA: TGCGCCAGCCGACCCCGACAACTTAATGGCTACACCTTC
V: TRBV10-2
J: TRBJ1-2
size: NA
D: NA

CDR3: CASSIIQGAGTEAFF
DNA: TGCGCCAGCAGCATCATTCAGGGGGCAGGCACTGAAGCTTTCTTT
V: TRBV5-1
J: TRBJ1-1
size: once
D: TRBD1

CDR3: CASSIRQNTEAFF
DNA: TGTGCCAGTAGTATTCGACAGAACACTGAAGCTTTCTTT
V: TRBV19
J: TRBJ1-1
size: NA
D: NA

CDR3: CASRDSGRLLNEQFF
DNA: TGTGCCAGCAGGGATAGCGGGAGGCTCCTCAATGAGCAGTTCTTC
V: TRBV5-6
J: TRBJ2-1
size: NA
D: TRBD2

CDR3: CASSRQGGYSNQPQHF
DNA: TGTGCCAGCAGTCGACAGGGCGGATATAGCAATCAGCCCCAGCATTTT
V: TRBV27
J: TRBJ1-5
size: NA
D: TRBD1

CDR3: CASSLTGYNSPLHF
DNA: TGTGCCAGCAGTTTGACCGGGTATAATTCACCCCTCCACTTT
V: TRBV28
J: TRBJ1-6
size: NA
D: NA

CDR3: CASSAVGGGAIGELFF
DNA: TGTGCCAGCAGCGCCGTCGGCGGGGGGGCCATCGGGGAGCTGTTTTTT
V: TRBV7-2
J: TRBJ2-2
size: few
D: TRBD2

CDR3: CASSLQGQGRDGYTF
DNA: TGTGCCAGCAGCCTACAGGGGCAGGGTCGCGATGGCTACACCTTC
V: TRBV7-2
J: TRBJ1-2
size: NA
D: TRBD1

CDR3: CASRGAGGPETQYF
DNA: TGCGCCAGCAGGGGCGCGGGGGGGCCGGAGACCCAGTACTTC
V: TRBV5-1
J: TRBJ2-5
size: NA
D: TRBD2

CDR3: CASRTGTGVTEAFF
DNA: TGTGCCAGCAGAACCGGGACAGGAGTCACTGAAGCTTTCTTT
V: TRBV6-5
J: TRBJ1-1
size: NA
D: TRBD1

CDR3: CASSIHGTGAYEQYF
DNA: TGTGCCAGTAGTATCCACGGGACAGGGGCCTACGAGCAGTACTTC
V: TRBV19
J: TRBJ2-7
size: NA
D: TRBD1

CDR3: CASSPLGNAGITEAFF
DNA: TGTGCCAGCAGCCCCCTGGGGAATGCAGGGATCACTGAAGCTTTCTTT
V: TRBV7-2
J: TRBJ1-1
size: NA
D: NA

CDR3: CASSLLRDRVLAGFNNEQFF
DNA: TGTGCCAGCAGCCTCTTACGGGACAGGGTGTTAGCGGGATTCAACAATGAGCAGTTCTTC
V: TRBV27
J: TRBJ2-1
size: NA
D: NA

CDR3: CASSPSGWDIQYF
DNA: TGTGCCAGCAGCCCAAGCGGTTGGGACATTCAGTACTTC
V: TRBV9
J: TRBJ2-4
size: NA
D: NA

CDR3: CSAPSGTQYF
DNA: TGCAGTGCCCCTTCGGGGACCCAGTACTTC
V: TRBV20-1
J: TRBJ2-5
size: NA
D: NA

CDR3: CASSPQEGLGYTF
DNA: TGTGCCAGCAGCCCCCAGGAGGGGTTAGGCTACACCTTC
V: TRBV7-9
J: TRBJ1-2
size: NA
D: NA

CDR3: CSVLQGLNTEAFF
DNA: TGCAGCGTCCTACAGGGTTTGAACACTGAAGCTTTCTTT
V: TRBV29-1
J: TRBJ1-1
size: NA
D: NA

CDR3: CASTLDRGDTEAFF
DNA: TGTGCCAGTACCCTGGACAGGGGAGACACTGAAGCTTTCTTT
V: TRBV19
J: TRBJ1-1
size: NA
D: TRBD1

CDR3: CASSPDQVPGEQYF
DNA: TGTGCCAGCAGCCCGGACCAGGTCCCAGGGGAGCAGTACTTC
V: TRBV11-2
J: TRBJ2-7
size: NA
D: NA